This TCR beta chain comes out of a study of CD8 T cells in ankylosing spondylitis. Study results and caveats: Ankylosing spondylitis blood seemed to carry a telltale TCR beta motif made of eight highly homologous variants. Significantly higher representation of disease-linked clones was reported for matched ankylosing spondylitis synovial fluid.

This CDR3 is built from 13 residues. The germline gives CDR1 SGHRS, CDR2 YFSETQ. The germline V and J ends were trimmed by 4 bases and 4 bases, with 11 bases remaining between them. Making the TCR beta libraries involved quantitative 5'-RACE with molecular barcodes. TCRdb reanalysed the 5' RACE reads using MiXCR and keeps one entry per CDR3 protein. The repertoire has some 350,000 distinct CDR3 sequences, under 15% of them found once; the top ten carry around 1%. As to this clonotype: The antigen remains unidentified.

The source material was blood, either unsorted or a sorted T cell fraction (not recorded which). This sequence was found in a male donor with ankylosing spondylitis or in good health (not recorded which). J is TRBJ1-1 and V is TRBV5-1, with unresolved D. The CDR3 sequence: CASSPPGSTEAFF. The CDR3 nucleotides read TGCGCCAGCAGCCCTCCGGGGAGCACTGAAGCTTTCTTT.